This passage covers 27 T cell receptor beta chains from one sample sequenced in a study of blood T cell repertoires in COVID-19. Method: immunoSEQ multiplex PCR; TCRdb's copy keeps in-frame clones and lacks some. The sample holds around 400,000 clones, 70% to 90% seen once. The specimen was peripheral blood. The receptor source for this set is a woman aged 25 to 39 with COVID-19, enrolled during active disease.

This rearrangement joins TRBV15 to TRBJ2-2, with 7 bases that match TRBD1. This CDR3 spans 18 amino acids. J was trimmed by 7 bases and V by 1 base; bases with no gene match: 15. CDR1 LNHNV and CDR2 YYDKDF come from the germline V gene (reference sequence). CDR3 sequence reads: CATSRVPRQGSSGGELFF. DNA of the CDR3: TGTGCCACCAGCAGAGTGCCCCGACAGGGTTCGAGTGGCGGGGAGCTGTTTTTT. The full variable domain, in which reference TRBV15 and TRBJ2-2 provide the parts outside the CDR3, is DAMVIQNPRYQVTQFGKPVTLSCSQTLNHNVMYWYQQKSSQAPKLLFHYYDKDFNNEADTPDNFQSRRPNTSFCFLDIRSPGLGDTAMYLCATSRVPRQGSSGGELFFGEGSRLTVL.

The chain uses TRBV6-5 and TRBJ2-7; TRBD1 aligns across 7 bases. The CDR3 runs to 15 residues. Germline V gene lookup returns CDR1 MNHEY and CDR2 SVGAGI. V trimming: 6 bases; J trimming: 2 bases; junction bases outside the gene matches: 10. Here the CDR3 reads CASRQIRDSPYEQYF. The CDR3 coding sequence is TGTGCCAGCAGGCAAATCCGGGACAGTCCCTACGAGCAGTACTTC.

The chain uses TRBV28 and TRBJ1-3, with D hard to call. The CDR3 consists of 14 residues. V was cut by 2 bases and J by 4 bases, with 9 bases left in between. The germline gives CDR1 MDHEN, CDR2 SYDVKM. This CDR3 is CASSLAGVGNTIYF. Here the CDR3 DNA reads TGTGCCAGCAGTTTAGCGGGTGTCGGAAACACCATATATTTT. Full variable domain (outside the CDR3, taken from reference TRBV28 and TRBJ1-3): DVKVTQSSRYLVKRTGEKVFLECVQDMDHENMFWYRQDPGLGLRLIYFSYDVKMKEKGDIPEGYSVSREKKERFSLILESASTNQTSMYLCASSLAGVGNTIYFGEGSWLTVV.

The chain recombines TRBV9 with TRBJ1-6; D is unresolved. The germline V and J ends were trimmed by 0 bases and 9 bases, with 10 bases remaining between them. Germline V gene lookup returns CDR1 SGDLS and CDR2 YYNGEE. The CDR3 consists of 14 residues. CDR3 DNA sequence: TGTGCCAGCAGCGTAGATGGAGGACGTTCACCCCTCCACTTT. It specifies CASSVDGGRSPLHF.

The chain recombines TRBV18 with TRBJ2-1; D is uncertain. Germline CDR1 KGHSH, CDR2 LQKENI. The CDR3 has 13 residues. V shed 6 bases and J shed 1 base, with 7 bases lying between them. The chain's CDR3 is CASSAESYNEQFF. CDR3 sequence (DNA): TGTGCCAGCTCGGCCGAATCCTACAATGAGCAGTTCTTC.

V is TRBV11-3 and J is TRBJ2-3; 8 bases fit TRBD2. The V and J ends lost 5 bases and 1 base, in that order; junction bases with no gene match: 2. This CDR3 is built from 14 residues. From germline, CDR1 is SGHNT and CDR2 YENEEA. CDR3 region: CASSETSGTDTQYF. DNA for the CDR3: TGTGCCAGCAGCGAGACTAGCGGCACAGATACGCAGTATTTT.

The chain links TRBV11-2 to TRBJ1-3; tentative D call: TRBD1 (6 bases). The CDR3 runs to 16 residues. Germline V gives CDR1 SGHAT, CDR2 FQNNGV. Trimming shortened V by 0 bases and J by 2 bases, and 11 bases separated the two germline ends. The CDR3 bases are TGTGCCAGCAGCTTAGATCGGGGGGCCACTGGAAACACCATATATTTT. Amino acids: CASSLDRGATGNTIYF.

The J gene is TRBJ1-3, the V gene TRBV19, with D possibly TRBD1 on 5 matching bases. This CDR3 comprises 13 residues. The V gene's germline CDR1 is LNHDA and CDR2 SQIVND (reference sequence). V lost 10 bases, J lost 2 bases, and 12 bases lay in between. The CDR3 DNA sequence: TGTGCCACCGCAAACAGGCCTGGAAACACCATATATTTT. It yields the protein CATANRPGNTIYF.

This clone showed up just once. V is TRBV5-6 and J is TRBJ2-4; D is possibly TRBD1 (5 bases). V was trimmed by 4 bases and J by 1 base, leaving 12 bases between them. The CDR3 spans 15 residues. The germline CDR1 and CDR2 sequences are SGHDT and YYEEEE. CDR3 loop: CASSVEQDAKNIQYF. The CDR3 DNA reads TGTGCCAGCAGCGTCGAACAGGATGCCAAAAACATTCAGTACTTC.

This clone was picked up a small number of times. V and J are TRBV28 and TRBJ2-7, with D unresolved. Trimming removed 5 bases at V and 0 bases at J, with 8 bases between. Germline CDR1 and CDR2: MDHEN and SYDVKM. The CDR3 extends over 13 amino acids. The chain's CDR3 is CASSLPNSYEQYF. The CDR3 nucleotides are TGTGCCAGCAGTCTACCGAACTCCTACGAGCAGTACTTC.

This clone was observed a few times. The rearrangement uses TRBV5-1 and TRBJ2-7; weak D call: TRBD1 (6 bases). This CDR3 spans 15 amino acids. V was clipped by 1 base and J by 3 bases, with 14 bases between them. Germline CDR1 and CDR2: SGHRS and YFSETQ. For the CDR3, the DNA is TGCGCCAGCAGCTTGTATTCAGGGGCGAGCTACGAGCAGTACTTC. It is translated as CASSLYSGASYEQYF.

The DNA of the CDR3 is TGTGCCAGCAGCACCTGGGTGGGGCGAACCGGGGAGCTGTTTTTT. Protein sequence: CASSTWVGRTGELFF. The V and J genes are TRBV4-2 and TRBJ2-2, with D maybe TRBD1 (5 bases). CDR3 length equals 15 residues. CDR1 and CDR2 (germline): LGHNA, YNFKEQ. Trimming took 5 bases from V and 5 from J, leaving 15 bases between them.

Written as DNA, the CDR3 is TGTGCCAGCAGCTTCGTTCAGGGAACTAATGAAAAACTGTTTTTT. Translating gives CASSFVQGTNEKLFF. This chain connects TRBV5-5 to TRBJ1-4; the D gene is possibly TRBD1 (5 bases). Germline CDR1 reads SGHKS; CDR2 reads YYEKEE (reference sequence). Trimming removed 2 bases from V and 1 base from J, with 9 bases in between. This CDR3 has 15 amino acids.

This rearrangement joins TRBV4-1 to TRBJ2-2, with D tentatively TRBD2 (7 bases). Germline-derived CDR1 and CDR2 are MGHRA and YSYEKL. V was shortened by 1 base and J by 5 bases, with 17 bases between the two germline ends. The CDR3 sequence is 17 residues long. The CDR3: CASSQVVGGVRTGELFF. CDR3 coding DNA: TGCGCCAGCAGCCAAGTCGTAGGGGGGGTTCGTACCGGGGAGCTGTTTTTT.

Only one count was recorded for this clone. J is TRBJ1-3 and V is TRBV5-8; D is undetermined. This CDR3 region has 14 residues. V was shortened by 0 bases and J by 2 bases, with 6 bases between the two germline ends. Germline V CDR1 and CDR2: SGHTS, YDEGEE. The CDR3 spells CASSLAVTGNTIYF. The CDR3 DNA is TGTGCCAGCAGCTTGGCGGTTACTGGAAACACCATATATTTT.

The chain's CDR3 is CASSPAIPAGEQYF. For the CDR3, the DNA is TGTGCCAGCAGCCCCGCCATTCCAGCGGGCGAGCAGTACTTC. The chain joins TRBV7-2 to TRBJ2-7; a weak D match, TRBD2 (6 bases). V lost 5 bases and J 6 bases, leaving 17 bases between the germline ends. The CDR3 is 14 amino acids. Germline assignment: CDR1 SGHTA and CDR2 FQGNSA.

The chain joins TRBV28 to TRBJ1-3; 7 nucleotides line up with TRBD1. This CDR3 is built from 15 residues. The germline V gene encodes CDR1 MDHEN and CDR2 SYDVKM. Germline trimming cut 6 bases from V and 3 bases from J; bases unmatched to any gene: 8. CDR3 residues: CASSRGTAIGNTIYF. In DNA, the CDR3 is TGTGCCAGCAGCCGAGGGACAGCGATTGGAAACACCATATATTTT.

The chain carries TRBV5-4 and TRBJ2-3; 10 bases fit TRBD2. Looked up from germline, CDR1 is SGHNT and CDR2 is YYREEE (reference sequence). The V segment lost 5 bases and the J segment 1 base; nucleotides outside the gene matches: 4. This CDR3 comprises 15 residues. CDR3 sequence: CASRRGTSGTDTQYF. Here the CDR3 DNA reads TGTGCCAGCAGGCGAGGGACTAGCGGCACAGATACGCAGTATTTT.

The chain employs TRBV5-1 and TRBJ2-2; weak D call: TRBD1 (5 bases). CDR1 is SGHRS and CDR2 is YFSETQ in the germline V gene. The CDR3 runs 13 residues. CDR3 loop: CGTRTKNTGELFF. The CDR3 coding sequence is TGCGGGACGCGGACAAAGAACACCGGGGAGCTGTTTTTT.

The chain employs TRBV10-1 and TRBJ2-1; D possibly corresponds to TRBD1 (6 bases). CDR3 length: 14 amino acids. Trimming stripped 5 bases from V and 3 bases from J, with 11 bases between. Per germline, CDR1 WNHNN and CDR2 SYGVQD (reference sequence). This CDR3 is CASSFSDSYNEQFF. As DNA, the CDR3 is TGCGCCAGCAGTTTCTCGGACAGCTACAATGAGCAGTTCTTC.

This clone was recorded once. The gene calls are TRBV30 and TRBJ2-2, with D hard to call. Trimming left V 0 bases short and J 4 bases short, with 15 bases between. Per the germline V gene, CDR1 is GTSNPN and CDR2 is SVGIG (reference sequence). CDR3 length: 16 amino acids. CDR3 protein: CAWSVLYGSGTGELFF. CDR3 DNA sequence: TGTGCCTGGAGTGTACTATATGGGTCGGGCACCGGGGAGCTGTTTTTT.

V and J are TRBV5-1 and TRBJ1-1; 9 nucleotides match TRBD1. Germline V lookup: CDR1 SGHRS, CDR2 YFSETQ. The CDR3 is 15 residues long. The V segment lost 0 bases and the J segment 6 bases; nucleotides outside the gene matches: 6. CDR3 residues: CASSLGRTGAAEAFF. The CDR3 DNA reads TGCGCCAGCAGCTTGGGACGGACAGGGGCGGCTGAAGCTTTCTTT. The variable domain in full, completed from reference TRBV5-1 and TRBJ1-1, reads KAGVTQTPRYLIKTRGQQVTLSCSPISGHRSVSWYQQTPGQGLQFLFEYFSETQRNKGNFPGRFSGRQFSNSRSEMNVSTLELGDSALYLCASSLGRTGAAEAFFGQGTRLTVV.

The chain recombines TRBV5-1 with TRBJ2-5, with D possibly TRBD1 on 5 matching bases. CDR1 SGHRS and CDR2 YFSETQ come from the germline V gene. The ends were cut back, 0 bases at V and 5 bases at J, with 11 bases in the middle. The length of the CDR3 is 14 residues. The CDR3 sequence is CASSLEGYGETQYF. CDR3 coding DNA: TGCGCCAGCAGCTTGGAGGGGTATGGGGAGACCCAGTACTTC.

This clone was counted a single time. The V and J genes are TRBV6-5 and TRBJ1-2; 11 bases map to TRBD1. The J segment lost 8 bases and the V segment lost 0 bases, leaving 8 bases of the junction unmatched. This CDR3 is 16 amino acids long. Germline loops: CDR1 MNHEY, CDR2 SVGAGI. The DNA of the CDR3 is TGTGCCAGCAGTTACTCGGGGACAGGGGGATTGTGGGGCTACACCTTC. Translated: CASSYSGTGGLWGYTF.

V is TRBV20-1 and J is TRBJ2-1; weak D call: TRBD1 (6 bases). V lost 5 bases, J lost 8 bases, and 10 bases lay in between. The CDR3 length is 11 residues. Germline V gene data show CDR1 as DFQATT and CDR2 as SNEGSKA (reference sequence). The CDR3 region is CSAAGVDEQFF. CDR3 nucleotides: TGCAGTGCTGCAGGGGTGGATGAGCAGTTCTTC.

The chain carries TRBV27 and TRBJ2-7; TRBD2 aligns across 7 bases. J lost 2 bases, V lost 3 bases, and 7 bases had no gene match. CDR1 is MNHEY and CDR2 is SMNVEV in the germline V gene (reference sequence). CDR3 length: 15 amino acids. The CDR3 spells CASSFITGTTYEQYF. The CDR3 coding sequence is TGTGCCAGCAGTTTTATAACCGGGACTACCTACGAGCAGTACTTC.

The genes are TRBV4-1 and TRBJ1-5; 7 bases map to TRBD1. The germline gives CDR1 MGHRA, CDR2 YSYEKL. The junction had 7 bases not matched to a gene; V was cut back by 1 base and J by 7 bases. This CDR3 spans 15 amino acids. The CDR3 loop reads CASSQASQGLQPQHF. The CDR3 bases are TGCGCCAGCAGCCAAGCCTCACAGGGGTTACAGCCCCAGCATTTT.